The 13 T cell receptor beta chains below were found in one sample sequenced in a study of human T cells and chemical hapten exposure. Unfractionated whole blood yielded total RNA. Unique molecular identifiers were attached to individual cDNA molecules within the library. TCRdb re-called the reads with MiXCR, one entry per CDR3 protein. Among approximately 3,100 distinct CDR3 sequences listed, 49% were seen once. Sequencing input: whole blood. The source of these receptors is a human donor who had alopecia or was a healthy volunteer (not recorded which). Some clones in this sample may be carry-over from other donors' samples. This table probably holds off-target reads from a library built for another chain.

This clonotype was found once. This sequence joins TRBV19 and TRBJ2-4; the D call may be TRBD1 or TRBD2 (5 bases each). CDR3 length: 14 residues. Per the germline V gene, CDR1 is LNHDA and CDR2 is SQIVND (reference sequence). V was shortened by 4 bases and J by 8 bases, with 15 bases between the two germline ends. The CDR3 is CASSSRGLGDIQYF. The CDR3 region has the DNA TGTGCCAGTAGTAGCCGCGGACTGGGGGACATTCAGTACTTC.

The chain has TRBV5-5 and TRBJ2-7, with 8 bases fitting TRBD2. Per the germline V gene, CDR1 is SGHKS and CDR2 is YYEKEE (reference sequence). The CDR3 consists of 18 residues. After removal of 1 base from V and 2 bases from J, the junction contained 14 bases not matched to a gene. This chain's CDR3 is CASSLILSTSASTYEQYF. Here the CDR3 DNA reads TGTGCCAGCAGCTTGATTCTGTCGACTAGCGCATCAACCTACGAGCAGTACTTC.

This sequence joins TRBV2 and TRBJ2-1; 13 positions agree with TRBD2. Germline V CDR1 and CDR2: SNHLY, FYNNEI. The CDR3 is made up of 15 amino acids. With 6 bases clipped from V and 9 bases from J, the junction kept 8 bases outside the gene matches. CDR3 protein: CASRAGTSGVSEQFF. CDR3 coding DNA: TGTGCCAGCAGAGCCGGGACTAGCGGGGTGAGTGAGCAGTTCTTC.

This clonotype was detected a few times. The J gene is TRBJ2-2, the V gene TRBV6-2 or TRBV6-3; 7 bases agree with TRBD1. J was trimmed by 4 bases and V by 7 bases; bases with no gene match: 6. CDR1 is MNHEY and CDR2 is SVGEGT in the germline V gene. This CDR3 comprises 14 residues. The CDR3 DNA reads as TGTGCCAGCACTTTGACAGGGATCACCGGGGAGCTGTTTTTT. Translated: CASTLTGITGELFF.

The V call is TRBV3-1, the J call TRBJ2-1; TRBD1 matches 7 bases. This CDR3 is built from 13 residues. Germline V CDR1 and CDR2: LGHDT, YNNKEL (reference sequence). The trim removed 3 bases at V and 10 bases at J, leaving 6 bases unmatched. The CDR3 DNA reads as TGTGCCAGCAGCCACTCGTACAGGGGCGAGCAGTTCTTC. Residues: CASSHSYRGEQFF.

This clonotype came up a few times. This chain connects TRBV20-1 to TRBJ2-3, with unresolved D. There are 15 residues in the CDR3. The germline CDR1 and CDR2 sequences are DFQATT and SNEGSKA (reference sequence). V shed 0 bases and J shed 0 bases, with 10 bases lying between them. This CDR3 reads CSARDRVTSTDTQYF. For the CDR3, the DNA is TGCAGTGCTAGAGATCGGGTAACTAGCACAGATACGCAGTATTTT.

This clonotype was counted only a few times. The V call is TRBV7-9, the J call TRBJ1-5, with unresolved D. V was cut by 5 bases and J by 3 bases, with 17 bases left in between. Germline V gene lookup returns CDR1 SEHNR and CDR2 FQNEAQ (reference sequence). The CDR3 consists of 16 residues. CDR3 sequence: CASSIGAGFVNQPQHF. CDR3 nucleotide sequence: TGTGCCAGCAGCATAGGCGCCGGGTTTGTCAATCAGCCCCAGCATTTT.

This chain connects TRBV7-2 to TRBJ2-2; D unclear. The length of the CDR3 is 14 residues. Between the trimmed V and J ends, which lost 3 bases and 5 bases, there was a span of 10 bases. Germline values: CDR1 SGHTA, CDR2 FQGNSA. The CDR3 is CASSFSGQTGELFF. The DNA for the CDR3 is TGTGCCAGCAGCTTTTCCGGTCAGACCGGGGAGCTGTTTTTT.

The CDR3 spells CASSLGPDSTQGTPYF. The CDR3 bases are TGTGCCAGCAGCCTGGGCCCCGACAGTACTCAAGGGACCCCGTACTTC. The chain links TRBV3-1 to TRBJ2-7; either TRBD1 or TRBD2 may fit D (5 bases each). Trimming shortened V by 4 bases and J by 12 bases, and 28 bases separated the two germline ends. This CDR3 contains 16 residues. In germline, CDR1 is LGHDT, CDR2 YNNKEL (reference sequence).

This clonotype showed up just a few times. This chain links TRBV6-5 with TRBJ2-7; D is unresolved. Trimming took off 2 bases at V and 7 bases at J, with 24 bases between the two ends. Germline CDR1 and CDR2: MNHEY and SVGAGI. The CDR3 runs to 17 residues. The CDR3 loop reads CASSYSEGAARTMEQYF. As DNA, the CDR3 is TGTGCCAGCAGTTACAGTGAAGGCGCTGCCCGTACGATGGAGCAGTACTTC.

The V call is TRBV7-9, the J call TRBJ2-3; D not resolved. Germline CDR1 and CDR2: SEHNR and FQNEAQ (reference sequence). V lost 1 base to trimming and J lost 2 bases, with 10 bases between them. The CDR3 runs 15 residues. The CDR3 nucleotides are TGTGCCAGCAGCTTAGACCCAGGCTTCACAGATACGCAGTATTTT. Translating it yields CASSLDPGFTDTQYF.

The chain joins TRBV3-1 to TRBJ2-7; D is possibly TRBD2 (5 bases). Per the germline V gene, CDR1 is LGHDT and CDR2 is YNNKEL (reference sequence). The CDR3 totals 16 residues. With 4 bases removed from V and 0 bases from J, the gap between germline ends came to 16 bases. In DNA, the CDR3 is TGTGCCAGCAGCCCAAGCGGAGGACGGAACTCCTACGAGCAGTACTTC. Translated, it gives CASSPSGGRNSYEQYF.

This clonotype was seen only a few times. This chain connects TRBV5-1 to TRBJ2-7; TRBD1 matches 8 bases. Germline assignment: CDR1 SGHRS and CDR2 YFSETQ. The CDR3 is 15 amino acids. V lost 0 bases and J lost 4; bases outside the gene matches: 6. This CDR3 reads CASSLGGTGEYEQYF. The DNA for the CDR3 is TGCGCCAGCAGCTTGGGCGGGACAGGAGAATACGAGCAGTACTTC.